These 29 T cell receptor beta chains were all obtained from the same sample, sequenced in a study of blood T cell repertoires in COVID-19. Generated by immunoSEQ multiplex PCR, the TCRdb table keeps only in-frame clones and is missing some. The sample includes 200,000 to 300,000 clones, more than 75% of them seen just once. Material: peripheral blood. These receptors came from a woman aged 55 to 70 with COVID-19, enrolled during active disease.

CDR3 nucleotide sequence: TGTGCCAGCAGCTTAACCGGGACTAGCGGACCTAGCTCCTACAATGAGCAGTTCTTC. Protein sequence: CASSLTGTSGPSSYNEQFF. The chain links TRBV7-2 to TRBJ2-1; 11 positions agree with TRBD2. Germline values: CDR1 SGHTA, CDR2 FQGNSA. Trimming took 2 bases from V and 0 from J; bases not matched to a gene: 9. The CDR3 runs to 19 residues.

V usage is TRBV30 and J usage is TRBJ1-5; D is undetermined. Germline V gene sequence: CDR1 GTSNPN, CDR2 SVGIG (reference sequence). There are 14 residues in the CDR3. V lost 5 bases to trimming and J lost 2 bases, with 13 bases between them. CDR3 amino acids: CAWGRVGGNQPQHF. CDR3 coding DNA: TGTGCCTGGGGACGGGTTGGAGGCAATCAGCCCCAGCATTTT. Full variable domain (remainder filled in from reference TRBV30 and TRBJ1-5): SQTIHQWPATLVQPVGSPLSLECTVEGTSNPNLYWYRQAAGRGLQLLFYSVGIGQISSEVPQNLSASRPQDRQFILSSKKLLLSDSGFYLCAWGRVGGNQPQHFGDGTRLSIL.

The rearrangement links TRBV19 to TRBJ2-5; 12 bases are a match to TRBD1. After removal of 4 bases from V and 5 bases from J, the junction contained 5 bases not matched to a gene. The CDR3 totals 15 residues. From germline, CDR1 is LNHDA and CDR2 SQIVND (reference sequence). The CDR3 reads CASSTGQGAGETQYF. The DNA of the CDR3 is TGTGCCAGTAGTACGGGACAGGGGGCGGGGGAGACCCAGTACTTC. The entire variable domain, with the rest obtained from reference TRBV19 and TRBJ2-5, is as follows: DGGITQSPKYLFRKEGQNVTLSCEQNLNHDAMYWYRQDPGQGLRLIYYSQIVNDFQKGDIAEGYSVSREKKESFPLTVTSAQKNPTAFYLCASSTGQGAGETQYFGPGTRLLVL.

The rearrangement links TRBV5-1 to TRBJ2-3; 9 nucleotides align to TRBD2. The CDR3 has 15 amino acids. Per germline, CDR1 SGHRS and CDR2 YFSETQ. V trimming: 4 bases; J trimming: 6 bases; junction bases outside the gene matches: 9. CDR3 sequence (DNA): TGCGCCAGCAGCCCCAAAGCGGGAGGCCCGGATACGCAGTATTTT. Protein: CASSPKAGGPDTQYF. Full variable domain (outside the CDR3, taken from reference TRBV5-1 and TRBJ2-3): KAGVTQTPRYLIKTRGQQVTLSCSPISGHRSVSWYQQTPGQGLQFLFEYFSETQRNKGNFPGRFSGRQFSNSRSEMNVSTLELGDSALYLCASSPKAGGPDTQYFGPGTRLTVL.

The chain links TRBV19 to TRBJ2-7; D ambiguous. Germline V gene lookup returns CDR1 LNHDA and CDR2 SQIVND (reference sequence). The CDR3 length is 13 residues. Trimming removed 6 bases at V and 5 bases at J, with 14 bases between. The CDR3 DNA sequence: TGTGCCAGTAGAGCACAGTTTTCCCACGAGCAGTACTTC. It codes for CASRAQFSHEQYF.

The chain links TRBV27 to TRBJ1-6; 7 positions match TRBD1. J gave up 13 bases and V 4 bases, and 16 bases lay outside the gene matches. Germline assignment: CDR1 MNHEY and CDR2 SMNVEV (reference sequence). The length of the CDR3 is 16 residues. CDR3 sequence reads: CASSYPRQGVIQPLHF. CDR3 DNA sequence: TGTGCCAGCAGTTACCCTCGACAGGGAGTAATTCAGCCCCTCCACTTT.

This chain uses TRBV18 with TRBJ1-6, with 8 nucleotides matching TRBD1. The CDR3 is 17 residues long. Germline CDR1 is KGHSH and CDR2 is LQKENI. V dropped 3 bases and J dropped 5; count of bases not matched to a gene: 9. CDR3 sequence reads: CASSPIDRGRNNSPLHF. CDR3 DNA: TGTGCCAGCTCACCTATAGACAGGGGTCGGAATAATTCACCCCTCCACTTT. The full variable domain, with the rest looked up from reference TRBV18 and TRBJ1-6, is NAGVMQNPRHLVRRRGQEARLRCSPMKGHSHVYWYRQLPEEGLKFMVYLQKENIIDESGMPKERFSAEFPKEGPSILRIQQVVRGDSAAYFCASSPIDRGRNNSPLHFGNGTRLTVT.

The gene calls are TRBV14 and TRBJ1-6, with D possibly matching TRBD1 (5 bases). Germline CDR1 SGHDN, CDR2 FVKESK. The CDR3 length is 14 residues. Trimming took off 4 bases at V and 7 bases at J, with 11 bases between the two ends. In DNA, the CDR3 is TGTGCCAGCAGCCGGGGCAACGGGAATTCACCCCTCCACTTT. Translated: CASSRGNGNSPLHF.

The chain uses TRBV19 and TRBJ1-2; weak D call: TRBD1 (6 bases). This CDR3 spans 14 amino acids. Per the germline V gene, CDR1 is LNHDA and CDR2 is SQIVND (reference sequence). V was cut by 8 bases and J by 6 bases, with 19 bases left in between. The DNA of the CDR3 is TGTGCCAGTGAGAGCTCGGGGGGGGCGGATGGCTACACCTTC. Its protein product is CASESSGGADGYTF.

The table lists this clone with a count of one. The gene calls are TRBV5-4 and TRBJ2-1; D possibly corresponds to TRBD1 (5 bases). Germline V CDR1 and CDR2: SGHNT, YYREEE (reference sequence). V was clipped by 4 bases and J by 0 bases, with 11 bases between them. The CDR3 extends over 15 amino acids. CDR3 bases: TGTGCCAGCAGCCCAACAGGCAGCTCCTACAATGAGCAGTTCTTC. It translates to CASSPTGSSYNEQFF.

The gene calls are TRBV5-1 and TRBJ1-1, with a tentative D call TRBD1 (6 bases). Germline V gene data show CDR1 as SGHRS and CDR2 as YFSETQ. The CDR3 has 14 amino acids. Trimming pared 7 bases from V and 1 base from J, leaving 14 bases between. The CDR3 is CASGTGSGNTEAFF. The CDR3 nucleotides read TGCGCCAGCGGCACAGGGTCGGGGAACACTGAAGCTTTCTTT.

The chain carries TRBV11-2 and TRBJ2-7; 8 nucleotides line up with TRBD1. V lost 3 bases and J lost 1; bases outside the gene matches: 5. CDR3 length equals 15 residues. Germline values: CDR1 SGHAT, CDR2 FQNNGV. The CDR3 DNA reads as TGTGCCAGCAGCTTTTGGGACAGGACGTCCTACGAGCAGTACTTC. It specifies CASSFWDRTSYEQYF.

The chain joins TRBV30 to TRBJ2-4; TRBD2 might be the D (6 bases). The CDR3 has 13 residues. From germline, CDR1 is GTSNPN and CDR2 SVGIG (reference sequence). Between the trimmed V and J ends, which lost 3 bases and 6 bases, there was a span of 12 bases. The CDR3, as DNA: TGTGCCTGGAGGGGGAGGAATACAAACATTCAGTACTTC. The encoded protein is CAWRGRNTNIQYF. The full variable domain, completed using reference TRBV30 and TRBJ2-4, is SQTIHQWPATLVQPVGSPLSLECTVEGTSNPNLYWYRQAAGRGLQLLFYSVGIGQISSEVPQNLSASRPQDRQFILSSKKLLLSDSGFYLCAWRGRNTNIQYFGAGTRLSVL.

This chain links TRBV6-1 with TRBJ2-1; 13 bases are shared with TRBD2. CDR3 length equals 16 residues. Germline V lookup: CDR1 MNHNS, CDR2 SASEGT. V shed 4 bases and J 7 bases; nucleotides not matched to a gene: 7. CDR3 protein: CASSGLAGGWGNEQFF. As DNA, the CDR3 is TGTGCCAGCAGTGGACTAGCGGGAGGCTGGGGAAATGAGCAGTTCTTC.

The rearrangement uses TRBV11-3 and TRBJ2-7, with TRBD1 matching 7 bases. J gave up 1 base and V 5 bases, and 5 bases lay outside the gene matches. From germline, CDR1 is SGHNT and CDR2 YENEEA. This CDR3 comprises 14 residues. Here the CDR3 reads CASSPRQGSYEQYF. CDR3 DNA: TGTGCCAGCAGCCCCCGACAGGGTTCCTACGAGCAGTACTTC.

V gene TRBV6-2 or TRBV6-3 combines with J gene TRBJ2-1; 8 bases fit TRBD1. Germline V gene sequence: CDR1 MNHEY, CDR2 SVGEGT. This CDR3 has 16 residues. The J segment lost 1 base and the V segment lost 4 bases, leaving 6 bases of the junction unmatched. The CDR3 region is CASSWQTGGSYNEQFF. The CDR3, as DNA: TGTGCCAGCAGTTGGCAAACAGGGGGGTCCTACAATGAGCAGTTCTTC.

The chain's CDR3 is CASSDVPDKDTEAFF. CDR3 in DNA: TGTGCCAGCAGTGACGTCCCTGACAAGGACACTGAAGCTTTCTTT. J is TRBJ1-1 and V is TRBV6-4; D gene uncertain. The germline V gene has CDR1 MRHNA and CDR2 SNTAGT. This CDR3 contains 15 residues. Between the trimmed V and J ends, which lost 2 bases and 3 bases, there was a span of 13 bases.

V is TRBV21-1 and J is TRBJ1-5; the tabulated D call, TRBD1, remains unverified against the DNA. TRBV21-1 is termed a pseudogene. The CDR3 is 19 amino acids. Here the CDR3 reads CASSKVIGTGNYSNQPQHF. CDR3 DNA: TGTGCCAGCAGCAAAGTGATTGGGACAGGGAATTATAGCAATCAGCCCCAGCATTTT.

The chain combines TRBV5-1 with TRBJ1-1, with D possibly TRBD1 on 5 matching bases. Germline lookup yields CDR1 SGHRS and CDR2 YFSETQ. Trimming removed 4 bases at V and 4 bases at J, with 14 bases between. This CDR3 has 14 residues. CDR3 nucleotide sequence: TGCGCCAGCAGCCAACCAGGGTCTCCCACTGAAGCTTTCTTT. It encodes CASSQPGSPTEAFF.

The chain uses TRBV5-8 and TRBJ1-4; 9 bases align to TRBD1. Looked up from germline, CDR1 is SGHTS and CDR2 is YDEGEE. The V and J ends lost 0 bases and 8 bases, in that order; junction bases with no gene match: 8. The CDR3 extends over 16 amino acids. CDR3 bases: TGTGCCAGCAGCTTGGAGTCTTACAGGGGGCGAGAAAAACTGTTTTTT. Translation gives CASSLESYRGREKLFF. Drawing the rest from reference TRBV5-8 and TRBJ1-4, the complete variable domain is EAGVTQSPTHLIKTRGQQATLRCSPISGHTSVYWYQQALGLGLQFLLWYDEGEERNRGNFPPRFSGRQFPNYSSELNVNALELEDSALYLCASSLESYRGREKLFFGSGTQLSVL.

This clone has only a few counts. This rearrangement joins TRBV6-4 to TRBJ1-2; 7 nucleotides agree with TRBD1. The CDR3 is 14 residues long. J lost 8 bases, V lost 6 bases, and 12 bases had no gene match. The germline V gene encodes CDR1 MRHNA and CDR2 SNTAGT. CDR3 in DNA: TGTGCCAGCAGGGGGGACAGTACCTCCGGGGGCTACACCTTC. Translated: CASRGDSTSGGYTF.

The rearrangement uses TRBV6-5 and TRBJ2-7; 7 nucleotides line up with TRBD2. V trimming: 5 bases; J trimming: 0 bases; junction bases outside the gene matches: 7. Germline V gives CDR1 MNHEY, CDR2 SVGAGI. The CDR3 totals 15 residues. CDR3 protein: CASSRAGPSSYEQYF. The CDR3, as DNA: TGTGCCAGCAGTCGAGCGGGACCATCCTCCTACGAGCAGTACTTC.

This clone appeared once. The V and J genes are TRBV5-1 and TRBJ2-3, with 8 bases aligning to TRBD2. The CDR3 is 17 amino acids. V lost 5 bases, J lost 0 bases, and 11 bases stayed unmatched. Germline V CDR1 and CDR2: SGHRS, YFSETQ. CDR3 in DNA: TGCGCCAGCAGGTCCGTACTAGCGGTTGCTAGCACAGATACGCAGTATTTT. Its translation is CASRSVLAVASTDTQYF.

The genes are TRBV19 and TRBJ2-7, with 12 bases lining up with TRBD2. Trimming at V came to 3 bases and at J to 3 bases, leaving 6 bases not matched to a gene. The CDR3 extends over 16 amino acids. Germline V gene lookup returns CDR1 LNHDA and CDR2 SQIVND (reference sequence). The CDR3 here is CASSILLTSGGYEQYF. The CDR3 region has the DNA TGTGCCAGTAGTATTCTTTTGACTAGCGGGGGCTACGAGCAGTACTTC.

The chain carries TRBV6-5 and TRBJ2-5, with 11 bases lining up with TRBD2. The J call may be in error: the DNA end matches TRBJ2-7 better. Germline lookup yields CDR1 MNHEY and CDR2 SVGAGI. The CDR3 covers 15 residues. This CDR3 reads CASRGGTSGAYEQYF. The CDR3 bases are TGTGCCAGCAGGGGCGGGACTAGCGGAGCCTACGAGCAGTACTTC.

The J gene is TRBJ2-3, the V gene TRBV5-1, with 9 bases that match TRBD2. Trimming took 4 bases from V and 2 from J; bases not matched to a gene: 8. Germline values: CDR1 SGHRS, CDR2 YFSETQ. The CDR3 totals 16 residues. The CDR3: CASSPLLAGTTDTQYF. Written as DNA, the CDR3 is TGCGCCAGCAGCCCGCTCCTAGCGGGGACCACAGATACGCAGTATTTT. Full variable domain (remainder filled in from reference TRBV5-1 and TRBJ2-3): KAGVTQTPRYLIKTRGQQVTLSCSPISGHRSVSWYQQTPGQGLQFLFEYFSETQRNKGNFPGRFSGRQFSNSRSEMNVSTLELGDSALYLCASSPLLAGTTDTQYFGPGTRLTVL.

The table lists this clone with a count of one. The chain carries TRBV29-1 and TRBJ1-5; TRBD1 matches at 7 bases. Germline CDR1 and CDR2: SQVTM and ANQGSEA. J gave up 1 base and V 4 bases, and 4 bases lay outside the gene matches. This CDR3 is 14 amino acids long. CDR3 protein: CSVGARGSNQPQHF. CDR3 bases: TGCAGCGTTGGAGCCAGGGGGAGCAATCAGCCCCAGCATTTT.

This clone appeared a single time. The chain carries TRBV24-1 and TRBJ2-2; 10 positions match TRBD1. This CDR3 spans 16 amino acids. Germline V lookup: CDR1 KGHDR, CDR2 SFDVKD. The V segment lost 1 base and the J segment 6 bases; nucleotides outside the gene matches: 4. CDR3 in amino acids: CATSDLGTGVSGELFF. CDR3 nucleotide sequence: TGTGCCACCAGTGATTTAGGGACAGGGGTTTCCGGGGAGCTGTTTTTT.

V usage is TRBV30 and J usage is TRBJ1-4; 9 nucleotides match TRBD1. The germline V gene has CDR1 GTSNPN and CDR2 SVGIG (reference sequence). The CDR3 length is 16 residues. V was clipped by 2 bases and J by 5 bases; unmatched bases: 9. DNA of the CDR3: TGTGCCTGGAGTTCCCCCGGGACAGGGTCGAATGAAAAACTGTTTTTT. Translated: CAWSSPGTGSNEKLFF.